The 2 T cell receptor beta chains reported below all come from one sample, sequenced in a study of cytomegalovirus exposure and HLA in healthy donors. PCR amplification relied on 60 Vbeta primers (plus 13 Jbeta primers). Using immunoSEQ multiplex PCR, the repertoire was profiled, and TCRdb retains in-frame clones only, with some absent. The table lists 180,000 or so clones, about 79% of them singletons. Sample: PBMCs. The source of these receptors is a man between 45 and 60 years old in good health and CMV-seropositive.

This clone came up a few times. The chain recombines TRBV19 with TRBJ1-4, with D perhaps TRBD1 (6 bases). Germline assignment: CDR1 LNHDA and CDR2 SQIVND (reference sequence). The V end lost 8 bases, the J end lost 12 bases, and 19 bases lay between the germline ends. The CDR3 runs 13 residues. For the CDR3, the DNA is TGTGCCAGTTTCGGACAGCGGAAAGGTGAACTGTTTTTT. This sequence encodes CASFGQRKGELFF.

The chain joins TRBV25-1 to TRBJ2-6; weak D call: TRBD2 (6 bases). The CDR3 totals 17 residues. With 0 bases removed from V and 2 bases from J, the gap between germline ends came to 11 bases. The germline gives CDR1 MGHDK, CDR2 SYGVNS. CDR3 loop: CASSEYIGGAGANVLTF. CDR3 coding DNA: TGTGCCAGCAGTGAATATATTGGAGGGGCTGGGGCCAACGTCCTGACTTTC.